Shown below are 14 T cell receptor beta chains from a single sample sequenced in a study of blood T cell repertoires in COVID-19. Libraries were prepared by immunoSEQ multiplex PCR; TCRdb keeps only in-frame clonotypes and omits some of them. This sample has about 92,000 clones, with about 85% found just once. The sample comprised peripheral blood. The receptor set was obtained from a man older than 75 with acute or convalescent COVID-19.

The rearrangement uses TRBV9 and TRBJ2-1, with 10 bases identical to TRBD2. The CDR3 loop spans 15 amino acids. The V and J ends lost 0 bases and 8 bases, in that order; junction bases with no gene match: 5. Germline V gives CDR1 SGDLS, CDR2 YYNGEE. Here the CDR3 reads CASSVGSGRSHEQFF. The DNA of the CDR3 is TGTGCCAGCAGCGTAGGTAGCGGGAGGAGCCATGAGCAGTTCTTC.

The genes are TRBV2 and TRBJ2-3; 12 nucleotides align to TRBD2. This CDR3 is 17 amino acids long. Unmatched junction bases numbered 5, after V lost 4 bases and J lost 0 bases. Germline V gene data show CDR1 as SNHLY and CDR2 as FYNNEI. The CDR3 protein is CASSVRGTSGSTDTQYF. The DNA for the CDR3 is TGTGCCAGCAGTGTACGGGGGACTAGCGGGAGCACAGATACGCAGTATTTT.

This sequence joins TRBV6-4 and TRBJ2-3; 13 bases line up with TRBD2. In germline, CDR1 is MRHNA, CDR2 SNTAGT. This CDR3 has 15 amino acids. The V and J ends lost 6 bases and 0 bases, in that order; junction bases with no gene match: 0. The CDR3 is CASRLAGGSTDTQYF. CDR3 DNA sequence: TGTGCCAGCAGACTAGCGGGAGGGAGCACAGATACGCAGTATTTT.

The chain couples TRBV5-1 to TRBJ2-7; the match to TRBD2 covers 7 bases. CDR1 and CDR2 from the germline V gene are SGHRS and YFSETQ. J gave up 2 bases and V 1 base, and 6 bases lay outside the gene matches. This CDR3 has 15 amino acids. CDR3 in amino acids: CASSLFAGEAYEQYF. For the CDR3, the DNA is TGCGCCAGCAGCTTGTTCGCGGGGGAAGCCTACGAGCAGTACTTC.

The rearrangement uses TRBV19 and TRBJ2-3; 13 bases agree with TRBD2. Germline CDR1 and CDR2: LNHDA and SQIVND (reference sequence). J was trimmed by 2 bases and V by 8 bases; bases with no gene match: 19. The CDR3 consists of 20 residues. This CDR3 is CASSPRWRQGTSGDTDTQYF. CDR3 bases: TGTGCCAGTTCGCCCCGGTGGAGACAGGGGACTAGCGGGGACACAGATACGCAGTATTTT. Based on the CDR3 plus reference TRBV19 and TRBJ2-3, the full variable domain is DGGITQSPKYLFRKEGQNVTLSCEQNLNHDAMYWYRQDPGQGLRLIYYSQIVNDFQKGDIAEGYSVSREKKESFPLTVTSAQKNPTAFYLCASSPRWRQGTSGDTDTQYFGPGTRLTVL.

The V gene is TRBV19, the J gene TRBJ2-3, with 7 bases aligning to TRBD1. Germline V CDR1 and CDR2: LNHDA, SQIVND (reference sequence). This CDR3 region has 17 residues. V trimming: 4 bases; J trimming: 3 bases; junction bases outside the gene matches: 13. The CDR3, as DNA: TGTGCCAGTAGTAAAGGGACAGAACTACGAATAACAGATACGCAGTATTTT. Protein: CASSKGTELRITDTQYF.

V and J are TRBV6-1 and TRBJ1-1; 9 bases align to TRBD1. This CDR3 region has 14 residues. The junction had 4 bases not matched to a gene; V was cut back by 2 bases and J by 6 bases. Germline V gene data show CDR1 as MNHNS and CDR2 as SASEGT. This CDR3 is CASSERQGGAEAFF. As DNA, the CDR3 is TGTGCCAGCAGTGAAAGACAGGGGGGCGCTGAAGCTTTCTTT.

This clone was recorded only once. The chain combines TRBV15 with TRBJ2-1; D not certain. Germline V gene lookup returns CDR1 LNHNV and CDR2 YYDKDF (reference sequence). This CDR3 comprises 18 residues. With 5 bases removed from V and 1 base from J, the gap between germline ends came to 21 bases. CDR3 residues: CATSDPKFSGGSYNEQFF. As DNA, the CDR3 is TGTGCCACCAGCGATCCGAAGTTCTCAGGTGGGTCCTACAATGAGCAGTTCTTC.

This clone came up a few times. The CDR3 loop is CASSTEGAGQPQHF. The CDR3 nucleotides are TGTGCCAGTAGTACCGAGGGGGCTGGACAGCCCCAGCATTTT. This chain links TRBV19 with TRBJ1-5, with 7 bases identical to TRBD1. V lost 4 bases and J lost 7; bases outside the gene matches: 7. The CDR3 is 14 amino acids. Looked up from germline, CDR1 is LNHDA and CDR2 is SQIVND (reference sequence).

This rearrangement joins TRBV5-1 to TRBJ1-1, with 10 nucleotides matching TRBD1. There are 14 residues in the CDR3. The junction had 2 bases not matched to a gene; V was cut back by 0 bases and J by 6 bases. Per germline, CDR1 SGHRS and CDR2 YFSETQ. CDR3 loop: CASSLAGQGSEAFF. The CDR3 coding sequence is TGCGCCAGCAGCTTGGCGGGACAGGGGTCTGAAGCTTTCTTT. The full variable domain, its missing parts supplied by reference TRBV5-1 and TRBJ1-1, is KAGVTQTPRYLIKTRGQQVTLSCSPISGHRSVSWYQQTPGQGLQFLFEYFSETQRNKGNFPGRFSGRQFSNSRSEMNVSTLELGDSALYLCASSLAGQGSEAFFGQGTRLTVV.

The chain links TRBV10-3 to TRBJ2-3; 9 nucleotides agree with TRBD2. Germline V gene data show CDR1 as ENHRY and CDR2 as SYGVKD. This CDR3 is built from 19 residues. The V gene end was trimmed by 4 bases and the J gene end by 0 bases; junction bases not matched to a gene: 14. The CDR3 protein is CAISGSSSGVTPSTDTQYF. CDR3 nucleotide sequence: TGTGCCATCAGTGGATCGTCTAGCGGGGTCACTCCTAGCACAGATACGCAGTATTTT.

This rearrangement joins TRBV19 to TRBJ2-7; D unclear. There are 15 residues in the CDR3. Germline lookup yields CDR1 LNHDA and CDR2 SQIVND (reference sequence). V lost 1 base and J 1 base, leaving 11 bases between the germline ends. The CDR3 region is CASSIALGESYEQYF. The CDR3, as DNA: TGTGCCAGTAGTATAGCCCTGGGCGAATCCTACGAGCAGTACTTC.

This clone was found once. Here the CDR3 reads CSVEPYGGHPGNTIYF. Written as DNA, the CDR3 is TGCAGCGTTGAGCCTTACGGGGGGCACCCTGGAAACACCATATATTTT. The gene calls are TRBV29-1 and TRBJ1-3; D is perhaps TRBD1 (6 bases). The CDR3 consists of 16 residues. Germline V gene lookup returns CDR1 SQVTM and CDR2 ANQGSEA. Trimming shortened V by 3 bases and J by 2 bases, and 17 bases separated the two germline ends.

The CDR3 is CATSDLRGYEQYF. CDR3 DNA: TGTGCCACCAGTGATCTCAGGGGCTACGAGCAGTACTTC. The chain employs TRBV24-1 and TRBJ2-7; possibly TRBD1 for D (6 bases). The V and J ends lost 3 bases and 3 bases respectively, with 8 bases between them. Germline loops: CDR1 KGHDR, CDR2 SFDVKD. This CDR3 has 13 residues.